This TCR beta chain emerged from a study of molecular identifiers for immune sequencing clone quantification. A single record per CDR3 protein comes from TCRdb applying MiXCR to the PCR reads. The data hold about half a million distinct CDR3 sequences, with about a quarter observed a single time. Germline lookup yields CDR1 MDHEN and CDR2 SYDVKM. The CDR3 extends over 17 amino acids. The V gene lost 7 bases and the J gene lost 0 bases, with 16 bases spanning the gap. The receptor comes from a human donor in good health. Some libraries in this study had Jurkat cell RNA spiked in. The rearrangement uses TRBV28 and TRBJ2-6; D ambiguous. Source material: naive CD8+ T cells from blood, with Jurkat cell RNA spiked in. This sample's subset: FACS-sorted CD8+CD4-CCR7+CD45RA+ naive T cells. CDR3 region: CASKRPGTTSGANVLTF. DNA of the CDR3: TGTGCCAGCAAGCGTCCAGGAACCACCTCTGGGGCCAACGTCCTGACTTTC.